This TCR beta chain comes out of a study of blood T cell repertoires in COVID-19. Whole-study context: PBMCs, B-cell-depleted T cells, or T cells were the source of the cDNA or gDNA that made up the material.

The assay was immunoSEQ multiplex PCR, and TCRdb's table has in-frame clones only and misses some. The sample yields a few hundred thousand clones, over 75% seen once. V shed 4 bases and J shed 4 bases, with 14 bases lying between them. Germline CDR1 SGHRS, CDR2 YFSETQ. CDR3 size: 15 residues. The TCR comes from a young woman who had recovered from COVID-19. The sequenced sample was PBMCs or T cells enriched from blood (not recorded which). This chain joins TRBV5-1 and TRBJ2-2; possible D gene TRBD1, 6 bases. The CDR3 spells CASSREQGSTGELFF. In nucleotides, the CDR3 is TGCGCCAGCAGCCGGGAACAGGGTTCCACCGGGGAGCTGTTTTTT.